These T cell receptor beta chains were read from a single sample in a study of blood T cell repertoires in COVID-19. The method was immunoSEQ multiplex PCR; TCRdb's version includes in-frame clones alone and lacks a portion of them. The sample records roughly 170,000 clones, about 90% being singletons. Sequencing was carried out using peripheral blood. These TCRs come from a man between 70 and 80 years old with active or convalescent COVID-19. Both conserved end residues are part of each CDR3. Fields, in order: V gene, CDR3 protein.

TRBV11-2	CASSLTGGTEAFF
TRBV30	CAYTGDLTYYGYTF
TRBV29-1	CSVVGGLGKSSYEQYF
TRBV5-1	CASSEANEQYF
TRBV19	CASSLQGATNYGYTF
TRBV7-8	CASSYATGVTEAFF
TRBV5-1	CASSPLQARNEQFF
TRBV4-1	CASSPRSDPSNEKLFF
TRBV29-1	CSVHGGSNEQFF
TRBV7-2	CASTLSKGLPTYEQYF
TRBV5-1	CASSPDRGRTKLFF
TRBV27	CASSRTGAGELFF
TRBV9	CASSSLGEGGHGYTF
TRBV5-8	CASSRSAGLYEQYF
TRBV5-4	CASSKTGEGYGYTF
TRBV30	CAWSPGGAEETQYF
TRBV18	CASSPIGGQLNQPQHF
TRBV27	CASSLYRGSSYNEQFF
TRBV2	CAVARMGGNTIYF
TRBV4-3	CASSQRTSEKLFF
TRBV7-2	CASSSRTGRNYEQYF
TRBV18	CASSPYDSSYEQYF
TRBV7-3	CASSFSGSSYEQYF